This T cell receptor (beta chain) was identified in a study of blood T cell repertoires in COVID-19. Study-wide background: Researchers got acute and convalescent COVID-19 samples from the United States, Italy and Spain.

Seattle patients were enrolled during active infection and followed longitudinally. The method was immunoSEQ multiplex PCR; TCRdb's version includes in-frame clones alone and lacks a portion of them. The data show around 440,000 clones, approximately 88% seen once. V gave up 3 bases and J gave up 4 bases, with 9 bases separating them. This CDR3 spans 13 amino acids. The chain joins TRBV12-3 or TRBV12-4 to TRBJ1-2; D remains ambiguous. The source material was peripheral blood. The sequence derives from a woman in her fifties or sixties with COVID-19, enrolled during active disease. The CDR3 loop reads CASSFAGSYGYTF. As DNA, the CDR3 is TGTGCCAGCAGTTTCGCGGGATCCTATGGCTACACCTTC.